One sample yielded the 8 T cell receptor beta chains listed below, sequenced in a study of identical twins. TCRdb re-called the 5' RACE reads with MiXCR, one entry per CDR3 protein. This sample has 690,000 or so distinct CDR3 sequences, with 8% to 9% found just once. These data also featured in a second study, about yellow fever vaccine responses in identical twins.

Sequencing input: PBMCs. These TCRs come from a woman younger than 30 in good health.

The chain employs TRBV20-1 and TRBJ2-1, with a possible D match to TRBD1 (8 bases). Germline CDR1 is DFQATT and CDR2 is SNEGSKA (reference sequence). The V end lost 0 bases, the J end lost 6 bases, and 30 bases lay between the germline ends. The CDR3 sequence is 20 residues long. CDR3 amino acids: CSARDTPGGKNRASGNEQFF. DNA of the CDR3: TGCAGTGCTAGAGATACTCCAGGGGGCAAGAACAGGGCTAGCGGCAATGAGCAGTTCTTC.

This clonotype was recorded at least ten times. J is TRBJ2-7 and V is TRBV7-9; D is possibly TRBD1 or TRBD2 (5 bases each). V was pared by 5 bases and J by 4 bases, with 21 bases between. Germline assignment: CDR1 SEHNR and CDR2 FQNEAQ (reference sequence). This CDR3 region has 16 residues. CDR3 sequence reads: CASSPPGPGSVYEQYF. Written as DNA, the CDR3 is TGTGCCAGCAGCCCCCCCGGACCAGGGAGCGTTTACGAGCAGTACTTC.

There are a few counts of this clonotype. The rearrangement links TRBV7-2 to TRBJ2-7; 7 bases are a match to TRBD1. The CDR3 consists of 14 residues. J was trimmed by 5 bases and V by 4 bases; bases with no gene match: 8. Germline CDR1 and CDR2: SGHTA and FQGNSA. The CDR3 protein is CASSSTGKSHEQYF. The DNA for the CDR3 is TGTGCCAGCAGCTCGACAGGGAAGTCGCACGAGCAGTACTTC.

This clonotype was observed a few times. Germline and junction disagree at one end, which may indicate a read error. The genes are TRBV7-7 and TRBJ2-5, with D possibly matching TRBD1 (5 bases). There are 14 residues in the CDR3. Germline CDR1 is SSHAT and CDR2 is FNYEAQ (reference sequence). CDR3 DNA sequence: TGTGCTAGCAGCTCCGCAGGGATTGGAGAGACCCAGTACTTC. It is translated as CASSSAGIGETQYF.

This clonotype was counted many times. The chain has TRBV5-6 and TRBJ1-1; 10 positions agree with TRBD1. Germline V CDR1 and CDR2: SGHDT, YYEEEE. CDR3 length: 13 residues. The V gene end was trimmed by 1 base and the J gene end by 8 bases; junction bases not matched to a gene: 2. The CDR3 sequence: CASSLKGQGEAFF. In DNA, the CDR3 is TGTGCCAGCAGCTTGAAGGGACAGGGGGAAGCTTTCTTT.

This clonotype was seen a few times. DNA of the CDR3: TGTGCCAGCAGGGGAGACAGGTTAATCTACGAGCAGTACTTC. Its translation is CASRGDRLIYEQYF. This chain connects TRBV2 to TRBJ2-7, with D perhaps TRBD1 (6 bases). CDR1 and CDR2 (germline): SNHLY, FYNNEI. Trimming removed 6 bases from V and 3 bases from J, with 15 bases in between. The CDR3 contains 14 residues.

The J gene is TRBJ2-7, the V gene TRBV11-1, with 13 bases fitting TRBD2. This CDR3 spans 18 amino acids. Germline V gene lookup returns CDR1 SGHAT and CDR2 FQDESV (reference sequence). V lost 6 bases to trimming and J lost 3 bases; unmatched junction nucleotides: 14. CDR3 loop: CASRGGLAGDGGYYEQYF. In nucleotides, the CDR3 is TGTGCCAGCAGGGGAGGACTAGCGGGAGATGGAGGGTACTACGAGCAGTACTTC. Full variable domain (outside the CDR3, taken from reference TRBV11-1 and TRBJ2-7): EAEVAQSPRYKITEKSQAVAFWCDPISGHATLYWYRQILGQGPELLVQFQDESVVDDSQLPKDRFSAERLKGVDSTLKIQPAELGDSAMYLCASRGGLAGDGGYYEQYFGPGTRLTVT.

The chain employs TRBV29-1 and TRBJ2-3; 9 nucleotides align to TRBD2. Germline loops: CDR1 SQVTM, CDR2 ANQGSEA. The CDR3 runs 14 residues. The J segment lost 4 bases and the V segment lost 8 bases, leaving 10 bases of the junction unmatched. The CDR3 bases are TGCAGCCCTCTAAGGACTAGCGACCCAGATACGCAGTATTTT. As protein: CSPLRTSDPDTQYF.